This T cell receptor beta chain was observed in a study of T cell responses to AZD1222 COVID-19 vaccine. Whole-study results and caveats: Distributed over spike, vaccine-associated CD4 TCRs predominated at 160-218 and 743-854. Clonal diversity was possibly underestimated; the donors were predominantly white British and more often female.

CDR3 size: 14 residues. Per germline, CDR1 SGHAT and CDR2 FQNNGV. V lost 6 bases and J 5 bases, leaving 16 bases between the germline ends. In regard to this clone: No antigen is known for it.

Sequencing used immunoSEQ multiplex PCR; TCRdb keeps in-frame clones, though not all of them. The sample holds under 200,000 clones, just over 90% seen once. The sequence was collected from an adult in good health. The chain employs TRBV11-2 and TRBJ2-5; D is possibly TRBD2 (6 bases). Sequencing used peripheral blood, obtained on day 0 of AZD1222 vaccination. The CDR3 loop is CASRFGGSGETQYF. CDR3 nucleotide sequence: TGTGCCAGCAGATTTGGGGGGTCCGGGGAGACCCAGTACTTC.